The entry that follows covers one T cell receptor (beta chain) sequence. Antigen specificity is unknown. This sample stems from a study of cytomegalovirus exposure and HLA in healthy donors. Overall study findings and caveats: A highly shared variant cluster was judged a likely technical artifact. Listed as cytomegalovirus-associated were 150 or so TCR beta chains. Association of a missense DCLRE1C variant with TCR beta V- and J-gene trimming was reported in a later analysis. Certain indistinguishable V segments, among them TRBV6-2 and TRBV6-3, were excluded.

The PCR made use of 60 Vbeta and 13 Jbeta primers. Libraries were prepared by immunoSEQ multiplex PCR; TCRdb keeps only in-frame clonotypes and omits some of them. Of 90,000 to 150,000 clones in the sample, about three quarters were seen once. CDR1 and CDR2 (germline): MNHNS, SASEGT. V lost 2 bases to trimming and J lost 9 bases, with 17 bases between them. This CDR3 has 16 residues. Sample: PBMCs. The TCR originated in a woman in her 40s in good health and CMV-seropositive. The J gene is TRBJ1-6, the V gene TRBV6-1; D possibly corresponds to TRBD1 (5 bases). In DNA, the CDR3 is TGTGCCAGCAGTGAAATGGGACTCCGAAGCGGTTCACCCCTCCACTTT. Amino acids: CASSEMGLRSGSPLHF.